The rows below give T cell receptor beta chains drawn from one sample of a study of T cell clones after liver transplantation. Assay used: immunoSEQ multiplex PCR; TCRdb lists only in-frame clones, some missing. The sample has more than 95,000 clones; around four fifths are singletons. This specimen was CD4+ T cells from blood, taken before liver transplant. These receptor sequences come from a human donor who received a liver transplant. The CDR3 runs from the conserved cysteine through the conserved F or W. Fields, in order: D gene, clone size, V gene, J gene, CDR3 length, CDR3 DNA, CDR3 protein. D genes are given only for firm matches. Clone size, where shown, is once, few, many, or a class for clones that have expanded.

>.|.|TRBV19|TRBJ2-1|14
TGTGCCAGTAACAGTTTGGCGGGATACAATGAGCAGTTCTTC
CASNSLAGYNEQFF
>.|.|TRBV6-6|TRBJ1-1|14
TGTGCCAGCATTGTAGGAGTCACGAACACTGAAGCTTTCTTT
CASIVGVTNTEAFF
>.|.|TRBV28|TRBJ1-2|14
TGTGCCAGCAGTTTCGGGACATCCTACTATGGCTACACCTTC
CASSFGTSYYGYTF
>.|.|TRBV5-5|TRBJ1-4|12
TGTGCCAGCAGGACAGTTAATGAAAAACTGTTTTTT
CASRTVNEKLFF
>TRBD1|.|TRBV5-6|TRBJ1-6|14
TGTGCCAGCAGACGGGACAGGGACAATTCACCCCTCCACTTT
CASRRDRDNSPLHF
>TRBD1|.|TRBV5-8|TRBJ1-1|15
TGTGCCAGCAGCTTGGTGCCAGGGGGAAAAACTGAAGCTTTCTTT
CASSLVPGGKTEAFF
>TRBD1|.|TRBV5-6|TRBJ2-3|17
TGTGCCAGCAGCTTGGCCGGGACAGGAAGTGGCACAGATACGCAGTATTTT
CASSLAGTGSGTDTQYF
>.|.|TRBV30|TRBJ2-2|13
TGTGCCTGGAGTACAGCGAACACCGGGGAGCTGTTTTTT
CAWSTANTGELFF
>.|once|TRBV5-1|TRBJ2-2|13
TGCGCCAGCAGAGGGGCAGGGGACGGGGAGCTGTTTTTT
CASRGAGDGELFF
>TRBD2|.|TRBV7-8|TRBJ2-5|15
TGTGCCAGCAGCCCCCTGGGCGGGAGTTCTGAGACCCAGTACTTC
CASSPLGGSSETQYF
>.|.|TRBV6-1|TRBJ1-1|15
TGTGCCAGCAGTGAAACCACGGGGGGGGCGCGGAGAGCTTTCTTT
CASSETTGGARRAFF
>.|.|TRBV5-1|TRBJ1-1|15
TGCGCCAGCAGCTTGGGCTCCGGACAGAACACTGAAGCTTTCTTT
CASSLGSGQNTEAFF
>.|few|TRBV28|TRBJ1-2|14
TGTGCCAGCAGTTCCGCAGGGAATAACTATGGCTACACCTTC
CASSSAGNNYGYTF
>TRBD1|.|TRBV10-3|TRBJ2-5|14
TGTGCCATCAGTGCTGGACAGGCCCGGGAGACCCAGTACTTC
CAISAGQARETQYF
>.|.|TRBV11-1|TRBJ2-2|16
TGTGCCAGCAGCGCAGGGCAGGGGGGGTTGGCCGGGGAGCTGTTTTTT
CASSAGQGGLAGELFF
>.|.|TRBV7-8|TRBJ2-2|16
TGTGCCAGCAGCCAATCCGGGGAGCGCGCCACCGGGGAGCTGTTTTTT
CASSQSGERATGELFF